These T cell receptor beta chains were read from a single sample in a study of CD8 T cells in ankylosing spondylitis. MiXCR was run by TCRdb on the 5' RACE reads, yielding one entry per CDR3 protein. The data hold some 140,000 distinct CDR3 sequences, with roughly 8.4% observed a single time. Specimen: synovial fluid, either unsorted or a sorted T cell fraction (not recorded which). Receptors originate from a male donor with ankylosing spondylitis. The CDR3 runs from the conserved cysteine through the conserved F or W. D genes are given only for firm matches. Rows give clone size only sometimes, using once, few, many, or a class for an expanded clone.

v_gene	d_gene	j_gene	abundance	CDR3nt	CDR3aa
TRBV7-8	TRBD1	TRBJ1-6	few	TGTGCCAGCAGCCCCTGGACAGGGTCACCCCTCCACTTT	CASSPWTGSPLHF
TRBV2	.	TRBJ2-7	many	TGTGCCAGCAGTGCCAACTCCCCCGAGCAGTACTTC	CASSANSPEQYF
TRBV7-2	.	TRBJ1-1	many	TGTGCCAGCAGCTTGGCAGGCATAATGAACACTGAAGCTTTCTTT	CASSLAGIMNTEAFF
TRBV20-1	.	TRBJ2-3	.	TGCAGTGCTGCAGTTTTGTTAGGAGCGCAGTATTTT	CSAAVLLGAQYF
TRBV7-2	.	TRBJ1-1	few	TGTGCCAGCAGCTTAACGTCAGGGGACACTGAAGTTTTCTTT	CASSLTSGDTEVFF
TRBV5-1	TRBD2	TRBJ2-7	.	TGCGCCAGCAGCCCGTTAGCGGGAGGTTCCTACGAGCAGTACTTC	CASSPLAGGSYEQYF
TRBV5-1	TRBD2	TRBJ2-7	.	TGCGCCAGCAGCTTGGAGATAGCGGGGGGTGGAGAGCAGTACTTC	CASSLEIAGGGEQYF
TRBV6-2/TRBV6-3	.	TRBJ2-2	few	TGTGCCAGCAGCCCCTGGGCAGGGTCCACCGGGGAGCTGTTTTTT	CASSPWAGSTGELFF
TRBV10-1	.	TRBJ1-1	.	TGCGCCAGCGGACCAGGAGGGAGAGAAGCTTTCTTT	CASGPGGREAFF
TRBV7-9	.	TRBJ1-5	.	TGTGCCAGCAGCAAACAGGAGAACAATCAGCCCCAGCATTTT	CASSKQENNQPQHF